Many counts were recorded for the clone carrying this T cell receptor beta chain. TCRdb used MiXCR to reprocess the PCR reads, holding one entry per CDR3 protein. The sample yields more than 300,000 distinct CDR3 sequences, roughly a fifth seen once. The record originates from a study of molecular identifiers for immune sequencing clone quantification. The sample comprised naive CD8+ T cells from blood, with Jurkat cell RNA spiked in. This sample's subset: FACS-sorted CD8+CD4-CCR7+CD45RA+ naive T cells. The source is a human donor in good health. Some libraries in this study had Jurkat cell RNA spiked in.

CDR3 sequence (DNA): TGTGCCTGGAGTGCGGCGGCGACCTACGAGCAGTACTTC. Encoded protein: CAWSAAATYEQYF. The V gene is TRBV30, the J gene TRBJ2-7; D remains ambiguous. Trimming removed 1 base at V and 2 bases at J, with 9 bases between. This CDR3 spans 13 amino acids. The germline V gene encodes CDR1 GTSNPN and CDR2 SVGIG (reference sequence).